One TCR beta chain is described in this entry. CDR1 and CDR2 from the germline V gene are KGHSH and LQKENI. The CDR3 sequence is 15 residues long. The ends were cut back, 0 bases at V and 6 bases at J, with 12 bases in the middle. These data are taken from a study of blood T cell repertoires in COVID-19. Study-wide background: The samples span acute and convalescent COVID-19 from the United States, Italy and Spain. PBMCs, B-cell-depleted T cells, or T cells provided the cDNA or gDNA that made up the material.

In the original workflow: The authors estimated nucleated cell counts from reference gene primer amplification. This table comes from immunoSEQ multiplex PCR, and its TCRdb copy is limited to in-frame clones, with some not included. V and J calls plus clone size are reproduced from that table; the DNA served to infer D and trimming. This table holds more than 150,000 clones, nearly 90% found once. Material for sequencing was peripheral blood. The receptor's source is a man aged 50 or older with acute or convalescent COVID-19. V usage is TRBV18 and J usage is TRBJ1-3, with D unresolved. The CDR3 protein is CASSPPAGVENTIYF. The CDR3 DNA is TGTGCCAGCTCACCACCGGCGGGAGTGGAAAACACCATATATTTT.